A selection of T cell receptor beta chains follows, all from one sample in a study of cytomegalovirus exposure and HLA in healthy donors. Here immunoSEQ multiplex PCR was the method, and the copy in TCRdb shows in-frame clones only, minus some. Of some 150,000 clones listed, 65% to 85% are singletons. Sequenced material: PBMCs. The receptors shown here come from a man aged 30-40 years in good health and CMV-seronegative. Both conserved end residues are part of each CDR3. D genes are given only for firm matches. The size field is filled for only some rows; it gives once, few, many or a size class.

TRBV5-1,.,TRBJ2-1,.,CASSLTGTPEQFF,TGCGCCAGCAGCTTGACCGGGACACCAGAGCAGTTCTTC
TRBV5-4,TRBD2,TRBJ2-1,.,CASSLPGLASLYEQFF,TGTGCCAGCAGCCTTCCGGGACTAGCGTCCCTTTATGAGCAGTTCTTC
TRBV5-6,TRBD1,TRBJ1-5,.,CASSSTGGRKPQHF,TGTGCCAGCAGCTCAACAGGGGGCAGGAAGCCCCAGCATTTT
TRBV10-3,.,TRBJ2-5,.,CAISDVVAVETQYF,TGTGCCATCAGTGATGTCGTGGCAGTAGAGACCCAGTACTTC
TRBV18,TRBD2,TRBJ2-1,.,CASSSTSGGINEQFF,TGTGCCAGCTCGTCAACTAGCGGGGGGATCAATGAGCAGTTCTTC
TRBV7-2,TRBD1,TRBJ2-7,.,CASSNRGSYEQYF,TGTGCCAGCAGCAACAGGGGCAGCTACGAGCAGTACTTC
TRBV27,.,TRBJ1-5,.,CASSSNQHF,TGTGCCAGCAGTTCCAACCAGCATTTT
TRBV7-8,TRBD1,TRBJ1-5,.,CASTLGSTGQGGYSNQPQHF,TGTGCCAGCACCCTGGGGAGTACGGGACAGGGGGGTTATAGCAATCAGCCCCAGCATTTT
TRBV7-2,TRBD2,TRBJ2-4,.,CASRPGLDGYIQYF,TGTGCCAGCAGACCCGGACTAGATGGGTACATTCAGTACTTC
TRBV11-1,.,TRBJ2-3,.,CASSLAWHTDTQYF,TGTGCCAGCAGCTTGGCCTGGCACACAGATACGCAGTATTTT
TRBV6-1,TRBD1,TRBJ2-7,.,CASSEMEDRSGEQYF,TGTGCCAGCAGTGAAATGGAGGACAGGTCGGGCGAGCAGTACTTC
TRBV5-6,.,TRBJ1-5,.,CASSSRSNQPQHF,TGTGCCAGCAGCTCGCGTAGCAATCAGCCCCAGCATTTT
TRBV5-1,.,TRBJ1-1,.,CASSPRTALNTEAFF,TGCGCCAGCAGCCCTAGGACAGCCCTGAACACTGAAGCTTTCTTT
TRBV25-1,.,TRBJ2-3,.,CASSAQDTQYF,TGTGCCAGCAGTGCCCAAGATACGCAGTATTTT
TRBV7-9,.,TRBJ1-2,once,CASSLQGRDNYGYTF,TGTGCCAGCAGCTTACAAGGGAGAGATAACTATGGCTACACCTTC
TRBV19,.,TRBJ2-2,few,CASSPQGPTNPGELFF,TGTGCCAGTAGTCCGCAGGGTCCAACTAACCCCGGGGAGCTGTTTTTT
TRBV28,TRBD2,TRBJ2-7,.,CASIVAGGPYGEQYF,TGTGCCAGCATCGTAGCGGGGGGGCCTTACGGCGAGCAGTACTTC
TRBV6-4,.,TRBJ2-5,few,CASSSDNQETQYF,TGTGCCAGCAGTTCCGACAATCAAGAGACCCAGTACTTC
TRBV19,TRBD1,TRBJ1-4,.,CASSISGTVNEKLFF,TGTGCCAGTAGTATCAGTGGGACAGTCAATGAAAAACTGTTTTTT
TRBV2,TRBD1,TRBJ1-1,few,CATRDSDTEAFF,TGTGCCACTCGGGACAGCGACACTGAAGCTTTCTTT